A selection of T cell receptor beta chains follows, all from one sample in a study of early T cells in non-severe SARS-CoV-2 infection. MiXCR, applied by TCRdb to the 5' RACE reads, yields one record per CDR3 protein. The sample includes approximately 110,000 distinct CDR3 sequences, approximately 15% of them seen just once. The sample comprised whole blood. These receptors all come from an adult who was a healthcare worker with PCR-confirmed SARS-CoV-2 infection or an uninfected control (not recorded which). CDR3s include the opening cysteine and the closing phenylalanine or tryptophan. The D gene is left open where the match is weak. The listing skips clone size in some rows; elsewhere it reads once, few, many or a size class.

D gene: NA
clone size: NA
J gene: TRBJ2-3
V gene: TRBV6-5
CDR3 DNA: TGTGCCAGCACACCATCGTGGGGGGCGCCTAGCACAGATACGCAGTATTTT
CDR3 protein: CASTPSWGAPSTDTQYF

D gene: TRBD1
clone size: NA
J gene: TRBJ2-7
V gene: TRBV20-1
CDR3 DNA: TGCAGTGCTTCGACAGGGGGGAAGGGGGAGCAGTACTTC
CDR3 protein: CSASTGGKGEQYF

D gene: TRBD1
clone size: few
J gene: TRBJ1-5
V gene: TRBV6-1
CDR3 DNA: TGTGCCAGCAGTGGCCGACAGGGATTGAGGAATCAGCCCCAGCATTTT
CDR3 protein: CASSGRQGLRNQPQHF

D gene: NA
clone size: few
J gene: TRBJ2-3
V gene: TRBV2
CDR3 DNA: TGTGCCAGCAGTGGGGAAGGGAGCACAGATACGCAGTATTTT
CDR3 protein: CASSGEGSTDTQYF

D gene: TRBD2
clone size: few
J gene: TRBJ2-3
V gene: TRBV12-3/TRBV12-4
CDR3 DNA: TGTGCCAGCACCTTTGCGGGGGGGGTGCCAGATACGCAGTATTTT
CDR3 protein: CASTFAGGVPDTQYF

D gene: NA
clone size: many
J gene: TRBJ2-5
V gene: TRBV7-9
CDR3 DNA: TGTGCCAGCAGCTTAGATGGGGTCCAAGAGACCCAGTACTTC
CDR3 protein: CASSLDGVQETQYF

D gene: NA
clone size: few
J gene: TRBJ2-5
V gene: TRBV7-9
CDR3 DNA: TGTGCCAGCAGCCCCCCCGAGGGAGCCCCCGCCCGAGAGACCCAGTACTTC
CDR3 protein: CASSPPEGAPARETQYF

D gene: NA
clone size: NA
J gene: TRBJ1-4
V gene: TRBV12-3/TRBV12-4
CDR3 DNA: TGTGCCAGCAGCCCCTCGGGGTTGAGTGAAAAACTGTTTTTT
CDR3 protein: CASSPSGLSEKLFF

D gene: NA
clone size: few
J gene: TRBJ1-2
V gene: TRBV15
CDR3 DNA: TGTGCCACCAGCCGGGTTGGGACGATAGAAGGCTACACCTTC
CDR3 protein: CATSRVGTIEGYTF

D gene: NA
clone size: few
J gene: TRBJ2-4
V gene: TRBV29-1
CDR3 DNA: TGCAGCGTCGATACTCCCGGACAGCCCAAAAACATTCAGTACTTC
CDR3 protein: CSVDTPGQPKNIQYF

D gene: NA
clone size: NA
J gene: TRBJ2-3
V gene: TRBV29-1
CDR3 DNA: TGCAGCGTTGATCACGGTAGCACAGATACGCAGTATTTT
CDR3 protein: CSVDHGSTDTQYF

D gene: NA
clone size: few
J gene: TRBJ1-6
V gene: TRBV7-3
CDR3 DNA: TGTGCCAGCAGCCCCAGGTTTAATTCACCCCTCCACTTT
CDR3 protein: CASSPRFNSPLHF

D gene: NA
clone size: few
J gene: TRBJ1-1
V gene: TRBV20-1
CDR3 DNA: TGCAGTGCTAGATCCGGGGGGACGGACACTGAAGCTTTCTTT
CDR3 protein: CSARSGGTDTEAFF

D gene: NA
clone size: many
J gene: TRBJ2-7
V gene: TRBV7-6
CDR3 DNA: TGTGCCAGCAGCTTGGTCAGGGCGGGAGAGCAGTACTTC
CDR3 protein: CASSLVRAGEQYF

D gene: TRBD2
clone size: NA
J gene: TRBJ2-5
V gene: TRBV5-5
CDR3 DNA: TGTGCCAGCAGCTTCAATGGGGGGGAAGAGACCCAGTACTTC
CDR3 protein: CASSFNGGEETQYF

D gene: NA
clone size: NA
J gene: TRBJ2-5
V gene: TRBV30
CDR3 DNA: TGTGCCTGGAGTGGTTTCCAGACCCAGTACTTC
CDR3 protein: CAWSGFQTQYF

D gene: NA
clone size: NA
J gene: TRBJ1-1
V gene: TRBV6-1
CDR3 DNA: TGTGCCAGCAGTGAAGCGCAAGGGACCGAAGCTTTCTTT
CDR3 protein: CASSEAQGTEAFF

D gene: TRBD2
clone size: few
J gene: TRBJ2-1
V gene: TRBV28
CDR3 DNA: TGTGCCAGCACCTGGGGGGGGAATGAGCAGTTCTTC
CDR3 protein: CASTWGGNEQFF

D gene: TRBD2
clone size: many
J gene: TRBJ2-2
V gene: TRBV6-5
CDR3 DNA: TGTGCCAGCAGTTACAGGCTAGCGGGGAAGGACGGGGAGCTGTTTTTT
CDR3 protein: CASSYRLAGKDGELFF

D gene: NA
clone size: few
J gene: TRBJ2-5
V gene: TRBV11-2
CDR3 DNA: TGTGCCAGCAGCTTAGACCCAGGGGCCCGCCAAGAGACCCAGTACTTC
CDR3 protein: CASSLDPGARQETQYF

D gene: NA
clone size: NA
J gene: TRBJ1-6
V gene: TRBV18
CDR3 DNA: TGTGCCAGCTCACTCGACAGGAATCCACCCCTCCACTTT
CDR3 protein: CASSLDRNPPLHF

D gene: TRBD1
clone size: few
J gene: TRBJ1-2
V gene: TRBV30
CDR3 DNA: TGTGCCGCTCACCCGGGACAGGGGAGAATCTATGGCTACACCTTC
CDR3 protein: CAAHPGQGRIYGYTF

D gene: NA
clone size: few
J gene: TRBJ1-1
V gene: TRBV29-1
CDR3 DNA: TGCTCAACGGTGGACGGACCTCTCACTGAAGCTTTCTTT
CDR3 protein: CSTVDGPLTEAFF

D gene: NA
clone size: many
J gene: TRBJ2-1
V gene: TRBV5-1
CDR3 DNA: TGCGCCAGCAGCTCCACAGGGCTTGAGCAGTTCTTC
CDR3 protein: CASSSTGLEQFF

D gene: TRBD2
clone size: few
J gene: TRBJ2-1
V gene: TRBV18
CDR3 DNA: TGTGCCAGCTCACCACCTAGCGGGGTCTACAATGAGCAGTTCTTC
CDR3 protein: CASSPPSGVYNEQFF

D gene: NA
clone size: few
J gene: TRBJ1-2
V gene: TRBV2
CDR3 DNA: TGTGCCAGCAGTGACCGTGCCCTCACTGGCTACACCTTC
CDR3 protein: CASSDRALTGYTF

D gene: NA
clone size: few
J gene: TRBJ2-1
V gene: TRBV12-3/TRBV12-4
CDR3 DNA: TGTGCCAGCAGTTTAGGTAGACCCAATGAGCAGTTCTTC
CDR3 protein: CASSLGRPNEQFF

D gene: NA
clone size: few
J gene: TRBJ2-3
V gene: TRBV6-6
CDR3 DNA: TGTGCCAGCAGTTACGTAGTCCGTGGGGCCACAGATACGCAGTATTTT
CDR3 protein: CASSYVVRGATDTQYF

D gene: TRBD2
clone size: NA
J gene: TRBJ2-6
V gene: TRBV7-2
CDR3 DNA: TGTGCCAGCAGCTTTACTAGCGGGCTTTTCTCTGGGGCCAACGTCCTGACTTTC
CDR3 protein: CASSFTSGLFSGANVLTF

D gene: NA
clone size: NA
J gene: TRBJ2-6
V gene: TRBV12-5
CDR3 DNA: TGTGCTAGTGCCGTGGGGCCGGTCGCTGGGGCCAACGTCCTGACTTTC
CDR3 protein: CASAVGPVAGANVLTF

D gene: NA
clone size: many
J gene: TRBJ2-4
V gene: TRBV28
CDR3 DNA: TGTGCCAGCAGGTCTCGCGGATCACTAGCCAAAAACATTCAGTACTTC
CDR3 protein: CASRSRGSLAKNIQYF

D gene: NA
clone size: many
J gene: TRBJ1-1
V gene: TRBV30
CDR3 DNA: TGTGCCTGGGATCCTGGTCGAAACACTGAAGCTTTCTTT
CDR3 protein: CAWDPGRNTEAFF

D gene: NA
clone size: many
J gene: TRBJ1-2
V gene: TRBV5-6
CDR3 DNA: TGTGCCAGCAGCTCGTACGGGGGCGGTGGCTACACCTTC
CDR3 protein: CASSSYGGGGYTF

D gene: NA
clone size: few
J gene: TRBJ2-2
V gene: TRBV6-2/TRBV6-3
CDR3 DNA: TGTGCCAGCAGTTCACCAAACCGGTCCCCCTTTCTGTTT
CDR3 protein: CASSSPNRSPFLF

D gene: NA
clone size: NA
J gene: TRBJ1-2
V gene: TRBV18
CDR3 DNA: TGTGCCAGCTCACCAACCCGCCTCGTCTCGGCGGGCTACACCTTC
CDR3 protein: CASSPTRLVSAGYTF

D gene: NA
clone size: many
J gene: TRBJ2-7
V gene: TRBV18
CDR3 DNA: TGTGCCAGCTCACGCACAAGGTCACTATCCACCTACGAGCAGTACTTC
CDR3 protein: CASSRTRSLSTYEQYF

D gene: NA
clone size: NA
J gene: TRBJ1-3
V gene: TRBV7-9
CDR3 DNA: TGTGCCAGCGCGGGGGCTACTGGAAACACCATATATTTT
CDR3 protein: CASAGATGNTIYF

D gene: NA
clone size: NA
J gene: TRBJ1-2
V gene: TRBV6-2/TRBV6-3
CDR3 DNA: TGTGCCAGCACCTCCCTTGCCTTCTATGGCTACACCTTC
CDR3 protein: CASTSLAFYGYTF

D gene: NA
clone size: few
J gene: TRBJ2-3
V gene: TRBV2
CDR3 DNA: TGTGCCAGCAGTGAACGGCGGCCTAGCACAGATACGCAGTATTTT
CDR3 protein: CASSERRPSTDTQYF

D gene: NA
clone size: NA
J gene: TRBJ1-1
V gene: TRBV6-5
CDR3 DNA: TGTGCCAGCAGTTACGGTCTCGGAAGCACTGAAGCTTTCTTT
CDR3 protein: CASSYGLGSTEAFF

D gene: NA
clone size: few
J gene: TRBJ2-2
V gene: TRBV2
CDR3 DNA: TGTGCCAGCAGTGACGGAAGGGTTCCCGGGGAGCTGTTTTTT
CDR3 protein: CASSDGRVPGELFF

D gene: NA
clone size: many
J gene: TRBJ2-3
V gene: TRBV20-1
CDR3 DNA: TGCAGTGCTAGAGACGCCTCCCGGCGGACAGATACGCAGTATTTT
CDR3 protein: CSARDASRRTDTQYF

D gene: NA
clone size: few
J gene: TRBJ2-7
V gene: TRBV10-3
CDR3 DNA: TGTGCCATCAGTGAGTCGGGCCAGATCTACGAGCAGTACTTC
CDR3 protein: CAISESGQIYEQYF

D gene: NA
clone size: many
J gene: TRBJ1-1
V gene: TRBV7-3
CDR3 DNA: TGTGCCAGCAGCTTAGGGAGTGGGACTGAAGCTTTCTTT
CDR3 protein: CASSLGSGTEAFF

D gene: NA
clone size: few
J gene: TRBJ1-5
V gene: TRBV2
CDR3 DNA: TGTGCCAGCAGTGGTGAAAGCAATCAGCCCCAGCATTTT
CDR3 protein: CASSGESNQPQHF

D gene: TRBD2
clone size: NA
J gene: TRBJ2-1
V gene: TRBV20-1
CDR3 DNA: TGCAGTGCTTTTCGACTAGCGGGTATTAGCTCCTACAATGAGCAGTTCTTC
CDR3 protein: CSAFRLAGISSYNEQFF

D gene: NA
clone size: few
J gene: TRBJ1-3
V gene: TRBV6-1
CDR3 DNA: TGTGCCAGCAGTGAACGGACGGGCTCTGGAAACACCATATATTTT
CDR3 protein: CASSERTGSGNTIYF

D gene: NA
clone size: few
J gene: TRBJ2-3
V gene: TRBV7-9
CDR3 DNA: TGTGCCAGCAGCTCCAGGACCAGCACAGATACGCAGTATTTT
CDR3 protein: CASSSRTSTDTQYF

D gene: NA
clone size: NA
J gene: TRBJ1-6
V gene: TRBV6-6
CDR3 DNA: TGTGCCAGCAGTTACAAAGAGCGGCAGGCGGGTTCACCCCTCCACTTT
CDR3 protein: CASSYKERQAGSPLHF

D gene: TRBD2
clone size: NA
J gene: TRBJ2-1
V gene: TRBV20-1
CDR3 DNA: TGCAGTGCTAGAGATGAGGTCTGGCGGGGGGCTCTTGAGCAGTTCTTC
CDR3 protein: CSARDEVWRGALEQFF

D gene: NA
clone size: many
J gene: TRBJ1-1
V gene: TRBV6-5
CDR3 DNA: TGTGCCAGCAGTCAGAGGGGGAGGTCCACTGAAGCTTTCTTT
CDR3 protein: CASSQRGRSTEAFF

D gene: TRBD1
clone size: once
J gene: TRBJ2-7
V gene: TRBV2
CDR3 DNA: TGTGCCAGCAGTGGACCGACAGGGGAGGCGTACGAGCAGTACTTC
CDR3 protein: CASSGPTGEAYEQYF

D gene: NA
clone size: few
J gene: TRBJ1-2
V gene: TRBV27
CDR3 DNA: TGTGCCAGCAGTTTCACGGGGACCGGAGGCTACACCTTC
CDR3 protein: CASSFTGTGGYTF

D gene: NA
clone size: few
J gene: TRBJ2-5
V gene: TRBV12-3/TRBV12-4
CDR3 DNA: TGTGCCAGCAGTTTTGGGTCCCACGGGACGGGAGAGACCCAGTACTTC
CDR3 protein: CASSFGSHGTGETQYF

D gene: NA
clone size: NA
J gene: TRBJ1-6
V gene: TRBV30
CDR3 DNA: TGTGCCTGGAGTGTATCTGTTGGCCTCTACTCACCCCTCCACTTT
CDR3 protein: CAWSVSVGLYSPLHF

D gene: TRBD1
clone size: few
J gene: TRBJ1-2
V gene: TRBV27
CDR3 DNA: TGTGCCAGCAGTTTCGGGACAGCTAACTATGGCTACACCTTC
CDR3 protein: CASSFGTANYGYTF

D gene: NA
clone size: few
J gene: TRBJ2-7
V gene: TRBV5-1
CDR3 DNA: TGCGCCAGCAGCTTGAACCCCACAGGGTCCTCCTACGAGCAGTACTTC
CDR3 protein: CASSLNPTGSSYEQYF

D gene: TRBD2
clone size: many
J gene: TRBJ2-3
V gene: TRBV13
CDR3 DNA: TGTGCCAGCACCCGCCTAGCGGGGTTGGCAGATACGCAGTATTTT
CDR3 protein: CASTRLAGLADTQYF

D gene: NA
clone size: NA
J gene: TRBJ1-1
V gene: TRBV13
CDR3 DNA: TGTGCCAGCAGCTTATTCCCACGTTTGCAAAACACTGAAGCTTTCTTT
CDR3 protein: CASSLFPRLQNTEAFF

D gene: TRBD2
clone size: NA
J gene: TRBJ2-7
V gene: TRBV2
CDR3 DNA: TGTGCCAGCAGTCAGACTAGCGGGGGATCCTACGAGCAGTACTTC
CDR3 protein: CASSQTSGGSYEQYF